These 8 T cell receptor beta chains share one sample of origin, sequenced in a study of blood T cell repertoires in COVID-19. Sequencing used immunoSEQ multiplex PCR; TCRdb keeps in-frame clones, though not all of them. The sample has 110,000 to 150,000 clones; roughly 80% are singletons. Material for sequencing was PBMCs or T cells enriched from blood (not recorded which). All receptors derive from a woman in her thirties or forties who had recovered from COVID-19.

This chain connects TRBV30 to TRBJ1-1; 9 bases line up with TRBD1. Per germline, CDR1 GTSNPN and CDR2 SVGIG (reference sequence). The CDR3 has 13 residues. The DNA of the CDR3 is TGTGCTACAGGGGGCCTGGTGAACACTGAAGCTTTCTTT. It translates to CATGGLVNTEAFF.

V is TRBV29-1 and J is TRBJ1-1, with TRBD1 matching 8 bases. The V segment lost 3 bases and the J segment 0 bases; nucleotides outside the gene matches: 6. There are 15 residues in the CDR3. Germline V gives CDR1 SQVTM, CDR2 ANQGSEA. The CDR3 sequence: CSVDADRELNTEAFF. CDR3 nucleotides: TGCAGCGTTGACGCGGACAGGGAGTTGAACACTGAAGCTTTCTTT.

The count of this clone is one. The chain joins TRBV29-1 to TRBJ2-7; tentatively, D is TRBD1 (6 bases). V lost 4 bases to trimming and J lost 5 bases, with 12 bases between them. The germline gives CDR1 SQVTM, CDR2 ANQGSEA. This CDR3 region has 12 residues. CDR3 coding DNA: TGCAGCGTTGTAGGGGGTCTTGACGAGCAGTACTTC. Translating gives CSVVGGLDEQYF.

The chain recombines TRBV7-9 with TRBJ2-6; 10 bases match TRBD2. The germline V gene has CDR1 SEHNR and CDR2 FQNEAQ (reference sequence). This CDR3 is built from 19 residues. The junction had 10 bases not matched to a gene; V was cut back by 1 base and J by 4 bases. CDR3 coding DNA: TGTGCCAGCAGCTTAGGAGCGGGGGGGCCGAGGTCCGGGGCCAACGTCCTGACTTTC. It yields the protein CASSLGAGGPRSGANVLTF.

The CDR3 DNA is TGTGCCAGCAGCCCCTCAGGGTTCAGGGTAACAGCCGGGGAGCTGTTTTTT. Translation gives CASSPSGFRVTAGELFF. The J gene is TRBJ2-2, the V gene TRBV13; D might be TRBD1 (5 bases). The CDR3 is made up of 17 amino acids. Deletions cut 5 bases from V and 6 bases from J, with 22 bases between. The V gene's germline CDR1 is PRHDT and CDR2 FYEKMQ (reference sequence).

As for this clone: In the same sample, other DNA sequences code for this CDR3. This chain links TRBV19 with TRBJ2-7, with D perhaps matching TRBD1 (7 bases). V lost 6 bases and J 0 bases, leaving 12 bases between the germline ends. The germline V gene encodes CDR1 LNHDA and CDR2 SQIVND (reference sequence). This CDR3 comprises 14 residues. In DNA, the CDR3 is TGTGCCAGTAGGGGAGGACAGGACTCCTACGAGCAGTACTTC. Translation gives CASRGGQDSYEQYF.

The genes are TRBV19 and TRBJ1-5; D remains unclear. Trimming stripped 1 base from V and 3 bases from J, with 10 bases between. The CDR3 has 15 amino acids. CDR1 LNHDA and CDR2 SQIVND come from the germline V gene (reference sequence). CDR3 in DNA: TGTGCCAGTAGTATAGTTCAGTTACCCAATCAGCCCCAGCATTTT. Translating it yields CASSIVQLPNQPQHF. The full variable domain, its missing parts supplied by reference TRBV19 and TRBJ1-5, is DGGITQSPKYLFRKEGQNVTLSCEQNLNHDAMYWYRQDPGQGLRLIYYSQIVNDFQKGDIAEGYSVSREKKESFPLTVTSAQKNPTAFYLCASSIVQLPNQPQHFGDGTRLSIL.

This clone was counted a single time. V usage is TRBV6-5 and J usage is TRBJ1-1; 7 nucleotides match TRBD1. The J segment lost 6 bases and the V segment lost 6 bases, leaving 7 bases of the junction unmatched. The germline CDR1 and CDR2 sequences are MNHEY and SVGAGI. The CDR3 totals 13 residues. CDR3 DNA: TGTGCCAGCAGGATATCGAGGGGGCCTGAAGCTTTCTTT. It yields the protein CASRISRGPEAFF.